Described below is a single T cell receptor beta chain sequence and its context. Its antigen remains unknown. The sample is drawn from a study of OX40 agonist ivuxolimab in advanced cancers. In the study overall: Patients got intravenous ivuxolimab at 0.01 to 10 mg/kg every 2 weeks. Of mixed ages from about 20 to 80 and averaging about 60 years, the group was about 86% male.

The repertoire was sequenced with immunoSEQ multiplex PCR; TCRdb's copy has only in-frame clones and lacks some. Here the sample spans 30,000 to 40,000 clones, 65% to 85% being singletons. The CDR3 spans 14 residues. Germline assignment: CDR1 SGHRS and CDR2 YFSETQ. With 3 bases clipped from V and 4 bases from J, the junction kept 2 bases outside the gene matches. Study-wide findings and caveats: The antigens recognized by the expanded peripheral T cells, that is their antigen specificity, were not determined.

Sequenced material: CD4+ or CD8+ T cells sorted from blood, taken in a trial of the OX40 agonist ivuxolimab. The genes are TRBV5-1 and TRBJ2-5, with 11 bases fitting TRBD2. This receptor was identified in an adult with an advanced solid tumor such as melanoma, head and neck, liver or kidney cancer. CDR3 nucleotides: TGCGCCAGCAGCTCCGGACTAGCGGGAGAGACCCAGTACTTC. The encoded protein is CASSSGLAGETQYF.